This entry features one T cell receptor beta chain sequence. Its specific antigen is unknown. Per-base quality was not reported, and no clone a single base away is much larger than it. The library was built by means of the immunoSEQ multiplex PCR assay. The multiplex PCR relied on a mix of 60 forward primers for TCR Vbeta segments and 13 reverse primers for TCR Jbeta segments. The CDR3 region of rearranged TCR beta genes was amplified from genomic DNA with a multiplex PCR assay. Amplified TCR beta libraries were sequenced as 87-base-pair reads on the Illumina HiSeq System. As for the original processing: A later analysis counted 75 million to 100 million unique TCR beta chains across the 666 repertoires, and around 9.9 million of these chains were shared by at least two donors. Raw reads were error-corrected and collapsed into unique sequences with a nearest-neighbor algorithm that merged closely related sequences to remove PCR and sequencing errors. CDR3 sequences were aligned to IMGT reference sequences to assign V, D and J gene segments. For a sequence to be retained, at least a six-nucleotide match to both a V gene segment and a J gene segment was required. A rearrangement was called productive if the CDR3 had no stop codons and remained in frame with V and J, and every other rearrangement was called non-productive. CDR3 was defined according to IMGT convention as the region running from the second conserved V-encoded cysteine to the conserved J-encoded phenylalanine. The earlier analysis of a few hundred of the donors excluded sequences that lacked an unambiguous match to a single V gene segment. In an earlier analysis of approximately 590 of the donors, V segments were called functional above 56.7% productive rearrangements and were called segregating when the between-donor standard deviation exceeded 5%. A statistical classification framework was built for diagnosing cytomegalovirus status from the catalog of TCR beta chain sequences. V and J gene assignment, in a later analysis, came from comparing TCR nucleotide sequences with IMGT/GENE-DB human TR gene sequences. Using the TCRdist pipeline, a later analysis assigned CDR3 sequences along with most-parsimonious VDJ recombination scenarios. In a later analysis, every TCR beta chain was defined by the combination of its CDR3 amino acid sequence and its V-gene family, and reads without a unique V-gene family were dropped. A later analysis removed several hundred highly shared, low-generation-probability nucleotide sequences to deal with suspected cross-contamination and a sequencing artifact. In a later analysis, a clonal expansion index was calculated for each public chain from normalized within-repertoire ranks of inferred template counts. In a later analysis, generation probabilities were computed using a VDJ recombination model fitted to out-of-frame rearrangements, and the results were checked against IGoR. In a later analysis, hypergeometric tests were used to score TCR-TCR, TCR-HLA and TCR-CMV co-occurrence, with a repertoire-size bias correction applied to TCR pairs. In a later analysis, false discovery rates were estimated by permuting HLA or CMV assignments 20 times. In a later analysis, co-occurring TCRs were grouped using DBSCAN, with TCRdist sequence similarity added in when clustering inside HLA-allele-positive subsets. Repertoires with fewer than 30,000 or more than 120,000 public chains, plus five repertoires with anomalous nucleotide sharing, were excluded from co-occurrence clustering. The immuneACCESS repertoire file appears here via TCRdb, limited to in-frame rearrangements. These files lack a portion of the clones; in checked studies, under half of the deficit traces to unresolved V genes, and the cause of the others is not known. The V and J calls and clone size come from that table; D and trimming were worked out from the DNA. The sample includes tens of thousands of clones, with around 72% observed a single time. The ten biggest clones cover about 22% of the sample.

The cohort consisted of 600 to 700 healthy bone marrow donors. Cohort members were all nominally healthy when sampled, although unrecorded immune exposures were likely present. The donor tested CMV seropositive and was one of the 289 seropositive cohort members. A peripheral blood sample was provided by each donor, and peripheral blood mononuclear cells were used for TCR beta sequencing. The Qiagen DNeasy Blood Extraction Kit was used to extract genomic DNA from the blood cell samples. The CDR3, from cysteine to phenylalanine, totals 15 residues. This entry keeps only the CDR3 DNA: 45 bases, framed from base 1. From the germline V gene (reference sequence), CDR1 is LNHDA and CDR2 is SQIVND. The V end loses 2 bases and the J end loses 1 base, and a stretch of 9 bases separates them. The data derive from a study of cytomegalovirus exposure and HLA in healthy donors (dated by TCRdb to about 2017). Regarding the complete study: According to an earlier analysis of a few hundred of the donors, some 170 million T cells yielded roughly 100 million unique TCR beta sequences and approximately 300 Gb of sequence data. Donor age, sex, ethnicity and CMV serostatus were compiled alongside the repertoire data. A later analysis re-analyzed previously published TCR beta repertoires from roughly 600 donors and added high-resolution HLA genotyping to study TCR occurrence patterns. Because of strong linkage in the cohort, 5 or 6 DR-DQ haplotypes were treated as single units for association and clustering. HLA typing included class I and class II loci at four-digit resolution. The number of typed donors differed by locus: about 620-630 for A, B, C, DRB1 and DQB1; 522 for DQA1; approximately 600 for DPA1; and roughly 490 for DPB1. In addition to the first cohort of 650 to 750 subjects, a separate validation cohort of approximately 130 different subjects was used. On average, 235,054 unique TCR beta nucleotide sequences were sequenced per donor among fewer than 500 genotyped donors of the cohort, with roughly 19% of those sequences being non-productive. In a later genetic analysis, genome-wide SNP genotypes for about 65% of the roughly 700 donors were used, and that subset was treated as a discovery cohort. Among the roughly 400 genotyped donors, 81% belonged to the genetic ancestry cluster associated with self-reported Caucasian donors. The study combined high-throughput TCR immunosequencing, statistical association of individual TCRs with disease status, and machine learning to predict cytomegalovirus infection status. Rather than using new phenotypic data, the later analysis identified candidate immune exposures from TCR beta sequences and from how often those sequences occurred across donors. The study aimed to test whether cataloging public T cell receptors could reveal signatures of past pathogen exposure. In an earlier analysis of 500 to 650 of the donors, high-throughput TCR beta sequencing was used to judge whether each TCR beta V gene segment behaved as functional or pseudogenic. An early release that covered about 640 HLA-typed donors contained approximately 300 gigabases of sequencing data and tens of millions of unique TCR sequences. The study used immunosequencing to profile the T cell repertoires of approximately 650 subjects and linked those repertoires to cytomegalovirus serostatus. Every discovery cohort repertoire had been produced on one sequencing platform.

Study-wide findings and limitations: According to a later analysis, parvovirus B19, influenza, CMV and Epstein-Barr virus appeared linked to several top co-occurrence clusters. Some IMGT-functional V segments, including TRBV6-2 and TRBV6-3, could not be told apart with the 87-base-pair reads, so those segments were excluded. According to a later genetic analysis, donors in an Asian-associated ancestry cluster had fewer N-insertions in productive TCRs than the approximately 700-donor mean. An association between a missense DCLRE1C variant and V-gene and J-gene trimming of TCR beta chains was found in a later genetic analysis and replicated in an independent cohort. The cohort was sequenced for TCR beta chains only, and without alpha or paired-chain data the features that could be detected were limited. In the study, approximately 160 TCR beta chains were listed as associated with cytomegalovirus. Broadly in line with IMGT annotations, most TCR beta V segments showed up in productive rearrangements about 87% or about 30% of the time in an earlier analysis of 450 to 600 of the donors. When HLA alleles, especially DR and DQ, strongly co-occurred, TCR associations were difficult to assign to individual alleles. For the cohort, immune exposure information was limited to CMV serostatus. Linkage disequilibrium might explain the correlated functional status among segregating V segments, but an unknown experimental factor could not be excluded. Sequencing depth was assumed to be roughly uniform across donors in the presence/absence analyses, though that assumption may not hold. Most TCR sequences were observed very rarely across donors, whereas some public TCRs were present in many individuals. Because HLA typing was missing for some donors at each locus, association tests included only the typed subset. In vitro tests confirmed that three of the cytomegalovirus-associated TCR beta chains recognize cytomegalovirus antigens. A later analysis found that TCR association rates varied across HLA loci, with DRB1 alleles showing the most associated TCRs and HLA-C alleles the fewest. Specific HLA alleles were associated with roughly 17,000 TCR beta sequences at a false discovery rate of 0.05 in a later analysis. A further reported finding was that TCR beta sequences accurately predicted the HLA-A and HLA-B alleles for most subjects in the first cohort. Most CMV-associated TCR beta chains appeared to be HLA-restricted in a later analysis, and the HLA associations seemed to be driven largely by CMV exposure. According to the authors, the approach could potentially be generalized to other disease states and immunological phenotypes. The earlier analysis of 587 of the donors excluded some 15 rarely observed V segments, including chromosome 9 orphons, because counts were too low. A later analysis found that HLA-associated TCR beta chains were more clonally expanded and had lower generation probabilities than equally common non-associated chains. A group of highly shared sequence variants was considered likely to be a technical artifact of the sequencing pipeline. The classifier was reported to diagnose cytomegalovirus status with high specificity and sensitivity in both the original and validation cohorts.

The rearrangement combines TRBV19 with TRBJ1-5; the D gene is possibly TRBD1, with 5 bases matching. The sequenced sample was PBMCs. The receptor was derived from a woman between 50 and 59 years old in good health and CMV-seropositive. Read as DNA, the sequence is TGTGCCAGTAGTATATACAGGTCAAGCAATCAGCCCCAGCATTTT. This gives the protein CASSIYRSSNQPQHF.